This T cell receptor (beta chain) appears in the sequencing data of a study of post-analysis software for immune sequencing data. Study-level findings and limits: Controls had lower frequencies than patients of about 5 TRBV segments, which included TRBV5-6, TRBV5-1 and TRBV20-1.

As to this clonotype: The antigen remains unidentified.

cDNA libraries for TCR beta contained unique molecular identifiers. TCRdb re-called the PCR reads with MiXCR, one entry per CDR3 protein. The repertoire holds roughly 870,000 distinct CDR3 sequences, with around 50% as singletons. V trimming: 5 bases; J trimming: 5 bases; junction bases outside the gene matches: 10. CDR3 length: 16 amino acids. CDR1 is MGHRA and CDR2 is YSYEKL in the germline V gene. Input material: blood. This sequence originates from a girl aged 10-17 years with multiple sclerosis. The chain carries TRBV4-1 and TRBJ2-2, with 8 bases lining up with TRBD1. CDR3 sequence: CASSGVGRTGTGELFF. The CDR3, as DNA: TGCGCCAGCAGCGGGGTTGGGAGGACAGGGACCGGGGAGCTGTTTTTT.